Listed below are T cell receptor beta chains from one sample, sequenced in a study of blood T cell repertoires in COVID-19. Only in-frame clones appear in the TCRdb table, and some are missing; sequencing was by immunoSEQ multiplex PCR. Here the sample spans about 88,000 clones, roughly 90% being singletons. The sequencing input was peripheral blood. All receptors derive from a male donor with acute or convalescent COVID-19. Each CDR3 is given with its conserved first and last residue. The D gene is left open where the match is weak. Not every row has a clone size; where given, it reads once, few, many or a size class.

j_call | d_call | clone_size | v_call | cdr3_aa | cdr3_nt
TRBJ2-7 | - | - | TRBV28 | CASSPSGLGSYEQYF | TGTGCCAGCAGCCCCTCGGGACTGGGCTCCTACGAGCAGTACTTC
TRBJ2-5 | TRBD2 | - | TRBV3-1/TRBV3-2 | CASSQTSGGVYETQYF | TGTGCCAGCAGCCAAACTAGCGGGGGGGTTTATGAGACCCAGTACTTC
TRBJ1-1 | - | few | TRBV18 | CASSGASTEAFF | TGTGCCAGCTCTGGGGCAAGCACTGAAGCTTTCTTT
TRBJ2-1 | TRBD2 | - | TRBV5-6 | CASSLELAGAPPYNEQFF | TGTGCCAGCAGCTTGGAACTAGCGGGGGCCCCCCCCTACAATGAGCAGTTCTTC
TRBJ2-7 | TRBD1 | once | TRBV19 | CASSMGRDRGHEQYF | TGTGCCAGTAGTATGGGCAGGGACAGGGGCCACGAGCAGTACTTC
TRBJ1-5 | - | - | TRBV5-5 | CASSLRDQPQHF | TGTGCCAGCAGCCTCAGGGATCAGCCCCAGCATTTT
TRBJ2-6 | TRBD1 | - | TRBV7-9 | CASSTYRGDGANVLTF | TGTGCCAGCAGCACGTACAGGGGCGATGGGGCCAACGTCCTGACTTTC
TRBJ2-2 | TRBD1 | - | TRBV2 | CASTLGQGDTGELFF | TGTGCCAGCACGTTGGGACAGGGTGACACCGGGGAGCTGTTTTTT
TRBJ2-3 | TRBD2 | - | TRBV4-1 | CASRREGTDTQYF | TGCGCCAGCAGGCGGGAGGGGACAGATACGCAGTATTTT
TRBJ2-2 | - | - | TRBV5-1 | CASSLALVSGADTGELFF | TGCGCCAGCAGCTTGGCCCTGGTCTCAGGGGCCGACACCGGGGAGCTGTTTTTT
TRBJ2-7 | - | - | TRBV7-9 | CASSFGSEAHEQYF | TGTGCCAGCAGCTTCGGTTCCGAGGCCCACGAGCAGTACTTC
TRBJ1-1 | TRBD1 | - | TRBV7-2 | CASSRILGQIAFF | TGTGCCAGCAGCCGAATCCTGGGACAGATCGCTTTCTTT
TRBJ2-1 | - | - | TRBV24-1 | CATGASGYNEQFF | TGTGCCACGGGGGCTAGCGGTTACAATGAGCAGTTCTTC
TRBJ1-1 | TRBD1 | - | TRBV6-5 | CASRLNRGGTEAFF | TGTGCCAGCAGGCTCAACAGGGGCGGCACTGAAGCTTTCTTT
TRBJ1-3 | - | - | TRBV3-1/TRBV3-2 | CASGLAGNTIYF | TGTGCCAGCGGGCTCGCTGGAAACACCATATATTTT
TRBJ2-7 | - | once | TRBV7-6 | CASSLASGGYEQYF | TGTGCCAGCAGCTTAGCCTCTGGGGGGTACGAGCAGTACTTC
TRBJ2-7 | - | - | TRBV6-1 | CASSDGVYEQYF | TGTGCCAGCAGTGATGGAGTTTACGAGCAGTACTTC
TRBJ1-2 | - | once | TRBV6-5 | CASSGLIDGYTF | TGTGCCAGCTCAGGGCTGATCGATGGCTACACCTTC
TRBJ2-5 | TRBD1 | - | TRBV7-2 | CASSVGTGGNQETQYF | TGTGCCAGCAGCGTCGGGACAGGGGGGAACCAAGAGACCCAGTACTTC
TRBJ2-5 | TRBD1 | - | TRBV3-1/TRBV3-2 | CASSPPGQDQETQYF | TGTGCCAGCAGCCCCCCGGGACAGGACCAAGAGACCCAGTACTTC
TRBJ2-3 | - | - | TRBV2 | CASSGLGGTDTQYF | TGTGCCAGCAGCGGACTTGGCGGCACAGATACGCAGTATTTT
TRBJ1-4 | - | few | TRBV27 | CASSPSTNEKLFF | TGTGCCAGCAGTCCCTCAACTAATGAAAAACTGTTTTTT
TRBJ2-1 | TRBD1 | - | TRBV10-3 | CAISSQGPYNEQFF | TGTGCCATCAGTTCACAGGGGCCCTACAATGAGCAGTTCTTC
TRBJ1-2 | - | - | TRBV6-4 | CASSGTHGYTF | TGTGCCAGTTCTGGGACACATGGCTACACCTTC
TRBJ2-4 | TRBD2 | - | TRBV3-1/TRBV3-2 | CASSQDRRLAGGLVKNIQYF | TGTGCCAGCAGCCAAGATAGGAGACTAGCGGGGGGGCTGGTCAAAAACATTCAGTACTTC
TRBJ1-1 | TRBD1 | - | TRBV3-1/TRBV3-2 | CASSAMTGGYTEAFF | TGTGCCAGCAGCGCCATGACAGGGGGCTACACTGAAGCTTTCTTT
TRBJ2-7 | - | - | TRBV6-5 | CASSYSRLGEQYF | TGTGCCAGCAGTTACTCTCGCCTCGGCGAGCAGTACTTC
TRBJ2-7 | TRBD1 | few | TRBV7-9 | CASNVDRGVMNEQYF | TGTGCCAGCAACGTCGACAGGGGGGTAATGAACGAGCAGTACTTC
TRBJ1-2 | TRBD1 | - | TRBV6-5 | CASRETGSYTF | TGTGCCAGCAGGGAGACAGGGTCCTACACCTTC
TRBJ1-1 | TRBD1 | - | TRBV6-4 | CASRRDRMNTEAFF | TGTGCCAGCAGAAGGGACAGGATGAACACTGAAGCTTTCTTT
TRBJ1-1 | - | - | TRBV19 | CASSIAPRGGTEAFF | TGTGCCAGTAGTATAGCCCCAAGGGGTGGCACTGAAGCTTTCTTT
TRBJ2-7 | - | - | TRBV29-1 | CSATGPDSPGPTYEQYF | TGCAGCGCCACAGGCCCGGACAGCCCAGGACCCACCTACGAGCAGTACTTC
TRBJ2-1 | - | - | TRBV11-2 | CASSANRAASYEQFF | TGTGCCAGCAGCGCGAACAGGGCGGCTTCCTATGAGCAGTTCTTC
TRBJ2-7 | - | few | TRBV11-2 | CASSLLAGISYEQYF | TGTGCCAGCAGCTTGTTGGCAGGTATATCCTACGAGCAGTACTTC
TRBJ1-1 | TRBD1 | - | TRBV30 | CAWSDRVETEAFF | TGTGCCTGGAGCGACAGGGTGGAAACTGAAGCTTTCTTT
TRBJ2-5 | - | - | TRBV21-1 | CASSATPNSQETQYF | TGTGCCAGCAGCGCCACCCCCAACAGCCAAGAGACCCAGTACTTC
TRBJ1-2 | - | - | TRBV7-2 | CASSFGGATPNYGYTF | TGTGCCAGCAGCTTCGGGGGGGCCACCCCTAACTATGGCTACACCTTC
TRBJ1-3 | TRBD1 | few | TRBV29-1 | CSEGAGGAGNTIYF | TGCAGCGAGGGGGCAGGAGGCGCTGGAAACACCATATATTTT
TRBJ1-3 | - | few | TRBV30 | CAWRIGGYGNTIYF | TGTGCCTGGAGGATTGGGGGGTATGGAAACACCATATATTTT
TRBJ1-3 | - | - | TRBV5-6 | CASSLNPGVGNTIYF | TGTGCCAGCAGCTTAAACCCTGGAGTGGGAAACACCATATATTTT
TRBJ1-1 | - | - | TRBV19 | CASTPTGVGTEAFF | TGTGCCAGTACCCCAACGGGGGTGGGCACTGAAGCTTTCTTT
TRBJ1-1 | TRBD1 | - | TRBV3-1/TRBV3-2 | CASSAQGTGTEAFF | TGTGCCAGCAGCGCACAGGGGACCGGCACTGAAGCTTTCTTT
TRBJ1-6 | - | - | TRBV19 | CASSSTASSYNSPLHF | TGTGCCAGTAGCTCGACAGCCAGCTCCTATAATTCACCCCTCCACTTT
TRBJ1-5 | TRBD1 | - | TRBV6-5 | CASSLTGGKQPQHF | TGTGCCAGCAGTTTGACAGGGGGCAAACAGCCCCAGCATTTT
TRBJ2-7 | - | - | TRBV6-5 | CASSPGTLYEQYF | TGTGCCAGCAGTCCCGGGACACTCTACGAGCAGTACTTC
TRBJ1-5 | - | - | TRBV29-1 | CSVQSGSNQPQHF | TGCAGCGTTCAGTCAGGGAGCAATCAGCCCCAGCATTTT
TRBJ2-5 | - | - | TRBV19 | CASSRGSQETQYF | TGTGCCAGTTCCAGGGGATCTCAAGAGACCCAGTACTTC
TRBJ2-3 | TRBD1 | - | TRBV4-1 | CASSQGQGAGTDTQYF | TGCGCCAGCAGCCAAGGACAGGGGGCGGGCACAGATACGCAGTATTTT
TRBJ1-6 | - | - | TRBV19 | CASSMMGGNSPLHF | TGTGCCAGTAGTATGATGGGGGGAAATTCACCCCTCCACTTT